The entry that follows covers one T cell receptor (beta chain) sequence. Produced via immunoSEQ multiplex PCR; TCRdb's table is partial and in-frame only. The table shows approximately 170,000 clones, with 83% occurring only once. This entry belongs to a study of blood T cell repertoires in COVID-19. Study as a whole: Sources were T cells, B-cell-depleted T cells, or PBMCs; the material itself was cDNA or gDNA.

Per the germline V gene, CDR1 is LNHDA and CDR2 is SQIVND (reference sequence). V lost 5 bases and J lost 4; bases outside the gene matches: 8. The CDR3 is 15 residues long. Study members were between about 18 and 100 years old and lived in fewer than 30 US regions. Donors were grouped by their self-reported clinical history. Sequencing was carried out using PBMCs or T cells enriched from blood (not recorded which). The chain joins TRBV19 to TRBJ2-5; TRBD2 agrees at 9 bases. This TCR was recovered from a woman aged 45-65 years who had recovered from COVID-19. The CDR3: CASSGLAGARETQYF. CDR3 nucleotides: TGTGCCAGTAGTGGGTTAGCGGGAGCCAGAGAGACCCAGTACTTC.